This is a list of T cell receptor beta chains from one sample in a study of T cells in Graves' hyperthyroidism and ophthalmopathy. Via MiXCR, TCRdb re-called the multiplex PCR reads, giving one row per CDR3 protein. The sample has just under 750,000 distinct CDR3 sequences, about 35% seen once. Sample: blood. The receptors shown here come from a woman aged 40-49 years with Graves' hyperthyroidism. The CDR3 runs from the conserved cysteine through the conserved F or W. Each record gives: D gene, clone size, J gene, V gene, CDR3 DNA, CDR3 protein. D genes are given only for firm matches. The size field is filled for only some rows; it gives once, few, many or a size class.

>NA|many|TRBJ2-7|TRBV10-3
TGTGCCATCAGCAATAACCACGAGCAGTACTTC
CAISNNHEQYF
>NA|few|TRBJ2-2|TRBV20-1
TGCAGTGCTAGGCAAGTGAACACCGGGGAGCTGTTTTTT
CSARQVNTGELFF
>TRBD1|NA|TRBJ2-7|TRBV24-1
TGTGCCACCAGTGACCGGGGACAGGGTTACGAGCAGTACTTC
CATSDRGQGYEQYF
>TRBD1|NA|TRBJ2-5|TRBV15
TGTGCCACCAGCAGCCAAGTAGGGGGCCGGCAAGAGACCCAGTACTTC
CATSSQVGGRQETQYF
>TRBD1|NA|TRBJ2-1|TRBV10-3
TGTGCCATCAGTGGCGGGGGACAGGGGGTGAATGAGCAGTTCTTC
CAISGGGQGVNEQFF
>NA|NA|TRBJ2-3|TRBV10-3
TGTGCCAGCAGTTTTCCGGACGGAAGTTACACAGATACGCAGTATTTT
CASSFPDGSYTDTQYF
>NA|many|TRBJ1-1|TRBV7-2
TGTGCCAGCAGCTTAAAAGGGGGGATGAACACTGAAGCTTTCTTT
CASSLKGGMNTEAFF
>TRBD2|NA|TRBJ2-5|TRBV2
TGTGCCAGCAGCTTAGTACTAGCGGGAAGCTGGGGGACCCAGTACTTC
CASSLVLAGSWGTQYF
>NA|few|TRBJ1-2|TRBV6-1
TGTGCCAGCAGCCCCTTAGTAGACTATGGCTACACCTTC
CASSPLVDYGYTF
>TRBD2|few|TRBJ2-7|TRBV7-2
TGTGCCAGCAGAGTGGCGGGGGGCAACGAGCAGTACTTC
CASRVAGGNEQYF
>NA|NA|TRBJ1-1|TRBV6-5
TGTGCCAGCAGTTACTCGATATCATCCGACACTGAAGCTTTCTTT
CASSYSISSDTEAFF
>NA|many|TRBJ1-1|TRBV7-3
TGTGCCAGCAGCTCACAGGGCTGGAACACTGAAGCTTTCTTT
CASSSQGWNTEAFF
>TRBD1|NA|TRBJ1-1|TRBV7-2
TGTGCCAGCAGCGAGGGACAGATGGGAGCTGAAGCTTTCTTT
CASSEGQMGAEAFF
>NA|NA|TRBJ2-7|TRBV10-3
TGTGCCATCAGACTCACAGCCTACGAGCAGTACTTC
CAIRLTAYEQYF
>NA|NA|TRBJ1-1|TRBV6-4
TGTGCCAGCAGTGTCGGGTCAATAACGAACACTGAAGCTTTCTTT
CASSVGSITNTEAFF
>TRBD1|NA|TRBJ1-1|TRBV6-5
TGTGCCAGCAGTTACGTACCGGGGGACAGGGTTTGTGAAGCTTTCTTT
CASSYVPGDRVCEAFF
>NA|many|TRBJ2-5|TRBV19
TGTGCCAGTAGTCCGGCATTCCAAACAGAGCGCCAGTACTTC
CASSPAFQTERQYF
>NA|many|TRBJ2-7|TRBV7-9
TGTGCCAGCACCCTCTCGGGGGCCTACGAGCAGTACTTC
CASTLSGAYEQYF